The next 18 T cell receptor beta chains were all read from a single sample in a study of vaccination and CD4 T cells after COVID-19 (dated by TCRdb to 2021 to 2024). Library preparation used PCR. The reads were generated on an Illumina iSeq 100. TCR sequencing of DNA from cultured CD4+ T cells used the Oncomine TCR Beta short-read assay at the Johns Hopkins FTIC core. The raw public data were reprocessed by TCRdb itself: fastp quality trimming at Q25, MiXCR clonotype calling, in-frame beta chains only. All rows with the same CDR3 protein become a single entry with the most common DNA and genes. Across this sample there are about 11,000 distinct CDR3 sequences, with roughly 56% seen only once. The biggest ten clones account for roughly a tenth of the sample. What this sample's treatment or condition label stands for: approximately nine-day PBMC culture with coronavirus spike peptide pools or control peptides (ViraFEST assay).

For these TCRs, the target antigens are not known. The sample taken for sequencing was CD4+ T cells from blood, cultured in vitro. These receptors were obtained from a human donor who had recovered from COVID-19.

The chain is built from TRBV7-2 and TRBJ2-7; TRBD2 aligns across 12 bases. The junction had 6 bases not matched to a gene; V was cut back by 5 bases and J by 1 base. Germline CDR1 is SGHTA and CDR2 is FQGNSA. The CDR3 contains 16 residues. The CDR3 protein is CASSPGLAGYSYEQYF. The DNA of the CDR3 is TGTGCCAGCAGCCCCGGACTAGCGGGGTATTCCTACGAGCAGTACTTC.

V is TRBV5-4 and J is TRBJ2-7; no reliable D call. CDR1 is SGHNT, CDR2 YYREEE, per germline (reference sequence). This CDR3 contains 12 residues. The ends were cut back, 1 base at V and 0 bases at J, with 2 bases in the middle. CDR3: CASSLSSYEQYF. The CDR3 DNA reads TGTGCCAGCAGCTTGAGCTCCTACGAGCAGTACTTC.

The chain is built from TRBV7-8 and TRBJ2-1; D is ambiguous. The CDR3 loop spans 12 amino acids. CDR1 and CDR2 (germline): SGHVS, FQNEAQ. Deletions cut 2 bases from V and 7 bases from J, with 6 bases between. CDR3 protein: CASSLSVNEQFF. In nucleotides, the CDR3 is TGTGCCAGCAGCTTAAGTGTGAATGAGCAGTTCTTC. Variable domain in full (rest from reference TRBV7-8 and TRBJ2-1): GAGVSQSPRYKVAKRGQDVALRCDPISGHVSLFWYQQALGQGPEFLTYFQNEAQLDKSGLPSDRFFAERPEGSVSTLKIQRTQQEDSAVYLCASSLSVNEQFFGPGTRLTVL.

This clonotype was picked up one time. The rearrangement links TRBV4-2 to TRBJ2-5; 11 positions agree with TRBD2. The trim removed 2 bases at V and 3 bases at J, leaving 2 bases unmatched. The CDR3 length is 15 residues. Germline loops: CDR1 LGHNA, CDR2 YNFKEQ. In DNA form, the CDR3 reads TGTGCCAGCAGCCAATTTAGCGGGGGGGAAGAGACCCAGTACTTC. Amino acid sequence: CASSQFSGGEETQYF.

The V call is TRBV25-1, the J call TRBJ2-7, with unresolved D. The V gene's germline CDR1 is MGHDK and CDR2 SYGVNS. With 6 bases removed from V and 5 bases from J, the gap between germline ends came to 11 bases. The CDR3 sequence is 12 residues long. CDR3 loop: CASSNLGDEQYF. For the CDR3, the DNA is TGTGCCAGCAGCAACTTGGGTGACGAGCAGTACTTC.

The chain links TRBV7-3 to TRBJ2-5; TRBD1 aligns across 8 bases. V was pared by 5 bases and J by 5 bases, with 13 bases of the junction left unmatched. The CDR3 is 16 amino acids. Germline V gene lookup returns CDR1 SGHTA and CDR2 FQGTGA. CDR3 amino acids: CASSPGQEGPRETQYF. DNA of the CDR3: TGTGCCAGCAGCCCGGGACAGGAAGGACCCAGGGAGACCCAGTACTTC.

The rearrangement links TRBV12-3 or TRBV12-4 to TRBJ1-5; D is unresolved. This CDR3 has 12 residues. The V end lost 7 bases, the J end lost 11 bases, and 15 bases lay between the germline ends. As DNA, the CDR3 is TGTGCCAGCAACCGGGGTGGGCCTGCCCAGCATTTT. Residues: CASNRGGPAQHF.

V gene TRBV7-2 combines with J gene TRBJ2-3; D gene uncertain. V dropped 7 bases and J dropped 3 bases, with 8 bases sitting between them. This CDR3 has 12 residues. CDR1 is SGHTA, CDR2 FQGNSA, per germline. Here the CDR3 reads CASTPQTDTQYF. In DNA, the CDR3 is TGTGCCAGCACTCCACAGACAGATACGCAGTATTTT.

In this sample, this clonotype turned up a few times. V is TRBV20-1 and J is TRBJ1-3; perhaps TRBD1 as D (6 bases). The V gene's germline CDR1 is DFQATT and CDR2 SNEGSKA (reference sequence). This CDR3 spans 14 amino acids. V was pared by 6 bases and J by 3 bases, with 15 bases between. The CDR3 spells CSAYTGAGGNTIYF. The DNA of the CDR3 is TGCAGTGCGTATACGGGGGCAGGTGGAAACACCATATATTTT.

This clonotype was counted only a few times. The chain recombines TRBV2 with TRBJ2-3; TRBD1 might be the D (7 bases). The CDR3 totals 13 residues. The V gene lost 3 bases and the J gene lost 9 bases, with 13 bases spanning the gap. Germline values: CDR1 SNHLY, CDR2 FYNNEI. The CDR3 spells CASSDGRGDTQYF. DNA of the CDR3: TGTGCCAGCAGTGACGGCAGGGGGGACACGCAGTATTTT.

CDR3 residues: CASRDGINYEQYF. The CDR3 region has the DNA TGTGCCAGCAGGGACGGGATCAACTACGAGCAGTACTTC. V is TRBV2 and J is TRBJ2-7, with a weak D call TRBD2 (5 bases). CDR1 is SNHLY and CDR2 is FYNNEI in the germline V gene. Trimming took 6 bases from V and 3 from J, leaving 12 bases between them. The CDR3 spans 13 residues.

CDR3: CASSLEDRLNQPQHF. Here the CDR3 DNA reads TGCGCCAGCAGCTTGGAAGACAGGCTAAATCAGCCCCAGCATTTT. The J gene is TRBJ1-5, the V gene TRBV5-1; TRBD1 might be the D (6 bases). Germline-derived CDR1 and CDR2 are SGHRS and YFSETQ. The V end lost 0 bases, the J end lost 4 bases, and 11 bases lay between the germline ends. The CDR3 contains 15 residues.

The chain employs TRBV2 and TRBJ1-2; no firm D call. The V and J ends lost 2 bases and 0 bases respectively, with 7 bases between them. This CDR3 has 14 residues. Looked up from germline, CDR1 is SNHLY and CDR2 is FYNNEI. CDR3 residues: CASSERTANYGYTF. DNA for the CDR3: TGTGCCAGCAGTGAAAGGACGGCTAACTATGGCTACACCTTC.

V usage is TRBV6-5 and J usage is TRBJ1-6; D is uncertain. Germline assignment: CDR1 MNHEY and CDR2 SVGAGI. The CDR3 runs to 15 residues. The V end was cut by 2 bases, the J end by 6 bases, with 11 bases between. The DNA of the CDR3 is TGTGCCAGCAGTTACCAACTGTGGACTAATTCACCCCTCCACTTT. Translation gives CASSYQLWTNSPLHF.

This sequence joins TRBV7-2 and TRBJ2-5; D unresolved. There are 13 residues in the CDR3. Between the trimmed V and J ends, which lost 2 bases and 4 bases, there was a span of 8 bases. Germline CDR1 is SGHTA and CDR2 is FQGNSA. The CDR3 sequence: CASSLTARETQYF. The CDR3 DNA reads as TGTGCCAGCAGCTTAACGGCGAGAGAGACCCAGTACTTC.

The rearrangement uses TRBV28 and TRBJ2-5; 7 bases agree with TRBD2. Germline CDR1 reads MDHEN; CDR2 reads SYDVKM. Unmatched junction bases numbered 6, after V lost 6 bases and J lost 2 bases. The CDR3 contains 14 residues. Written as DNA, the CDR3 is TGTGCCAGCAGAACCCCTAGCGGACAAGAGACCCAGTACTTC. Translated: CASRTPSGQETQYF.

The rearrangement joins TRBV11-3 to TRBJ2-2, with D maybe TRBD1 (5 bases). Germline V CDR1 and CDR2: SGHNT, YENEEA. The V end lost 8 bases, the J end lost 7 bases, and 17 bases lay between the germline ends. The CDR3 consists of 14 residues. CDR3 bases: TGTGCCAGCGAGAGCAGGGATCGTAACGGGGAGCTGTTTTTT. As protein: CASESRDRNGELFF.

The rearrangement uses TRBV7-9 and TRBJ2-2; 9 bases line up with TRBD2. The CDR3 length is 16 residues. Trimming took 3 bases from V and 6 from J; bases not matched to a gene: 8. Germline-derived CDR1 and CDR2 are SEHNR and FQNEAQ (reference sequence). The CDR3 bases are TGTGCCAGCAGCTTCGAGGGACTAGCATCGGCCGGGGAGCTGTTTTTT. It yields the protein CASSFEGLASAGELFF.